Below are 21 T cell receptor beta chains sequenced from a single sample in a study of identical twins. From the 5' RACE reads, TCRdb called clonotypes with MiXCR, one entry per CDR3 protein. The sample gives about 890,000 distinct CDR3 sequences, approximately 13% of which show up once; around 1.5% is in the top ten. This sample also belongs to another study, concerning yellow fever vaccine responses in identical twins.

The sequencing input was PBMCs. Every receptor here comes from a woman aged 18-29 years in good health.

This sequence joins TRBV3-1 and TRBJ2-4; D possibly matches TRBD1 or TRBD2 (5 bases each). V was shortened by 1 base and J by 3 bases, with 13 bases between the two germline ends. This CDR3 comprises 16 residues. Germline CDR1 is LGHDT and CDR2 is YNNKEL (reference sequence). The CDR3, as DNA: TGTGCCAGCAGCCAAGGATGGGACCCACGCAAAAACATTCAGTACTTC. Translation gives CASSQGWDPRKNIQYF.

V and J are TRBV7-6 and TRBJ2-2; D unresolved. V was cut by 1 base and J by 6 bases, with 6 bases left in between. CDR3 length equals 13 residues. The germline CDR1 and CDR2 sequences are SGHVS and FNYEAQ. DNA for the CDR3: TGTGCCAGCAGCTTAGGACCCGCCGGGGAGCTGTTTTTT. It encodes CASSLGPAGELFF.

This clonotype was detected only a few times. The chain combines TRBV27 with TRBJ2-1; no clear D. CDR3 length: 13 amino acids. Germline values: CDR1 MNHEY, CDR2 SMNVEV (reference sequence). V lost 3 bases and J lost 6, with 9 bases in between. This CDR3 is CASSFAPSNEQFF. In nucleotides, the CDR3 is TGTGCCAGCAGTTTCGCCCCCTCCAATGAGCAGTTCTTC.

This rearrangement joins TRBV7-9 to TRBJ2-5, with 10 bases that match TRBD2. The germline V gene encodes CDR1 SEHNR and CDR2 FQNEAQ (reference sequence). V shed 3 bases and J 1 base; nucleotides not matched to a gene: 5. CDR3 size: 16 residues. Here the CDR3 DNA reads TGTGCCAGCAGCTTTTTAGCGGGGGGCCTCCAAGAGACCCAGTACTTC. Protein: CASSFLAGGLQETQYF.

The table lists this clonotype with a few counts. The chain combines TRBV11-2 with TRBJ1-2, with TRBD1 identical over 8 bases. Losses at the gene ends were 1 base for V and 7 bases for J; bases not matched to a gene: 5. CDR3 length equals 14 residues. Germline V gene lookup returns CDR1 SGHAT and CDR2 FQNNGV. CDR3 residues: CASSLGDRGGGYTF. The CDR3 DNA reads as TGTGCCAGCAGCTTAGGTGACAGGGGAGGTGGCTACACCTTC.

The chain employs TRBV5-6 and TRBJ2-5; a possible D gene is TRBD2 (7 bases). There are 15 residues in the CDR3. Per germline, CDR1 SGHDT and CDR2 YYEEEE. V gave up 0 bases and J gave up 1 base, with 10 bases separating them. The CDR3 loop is CASSLEGGPQETQYF. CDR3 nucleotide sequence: TGTGCCAGCAGCTTGGAGGGGGGGCCCCAAGAGACCCAGTACTTC. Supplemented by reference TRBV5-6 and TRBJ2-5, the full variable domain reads DAGVTQSPTHLIKTRGQQVTLRCSPKSGHDTVSWYQQALGQGPQFIFQYYEEEERQRGNFPDRFSGHQFPNYSSELNVNALLLGDSALYLCASSLEGGPQETQYFGPGTRLLVL.

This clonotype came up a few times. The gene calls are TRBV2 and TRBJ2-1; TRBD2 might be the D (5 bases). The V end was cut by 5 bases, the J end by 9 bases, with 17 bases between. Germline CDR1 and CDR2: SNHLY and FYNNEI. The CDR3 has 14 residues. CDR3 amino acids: CASSPDSLGSEQFF. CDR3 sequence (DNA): TGTGCCAGCAGTCCGGACTCCCTGGGAAGTGAGCAGTTCTTC.

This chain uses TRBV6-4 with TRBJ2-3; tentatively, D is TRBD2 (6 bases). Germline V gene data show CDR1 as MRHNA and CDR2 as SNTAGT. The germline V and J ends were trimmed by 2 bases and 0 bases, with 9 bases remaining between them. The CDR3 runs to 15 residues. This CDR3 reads CASSDAGLSTDTQYF. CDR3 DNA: TGTGCCAGCAGTGACGCGGGACTTAGCACAGATACGCAGTATTTT.

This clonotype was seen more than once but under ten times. CDR3 DNA: TGTGCCAGCGCCCCTCGGGGGAATAGGTACGAGCAGTACTTC. This sequence encodes CASAPRGNRYEQYF. The chain uses TRBV27 and TRBJ2-7; a weak D match, TRBD2 (6 bases). Trimming left V 8 bases short and J 4 bases short, with 18 bases between. The CDR3 totals 14 residues. CDR1 is MNHEY and CDR2 is SMNVEV in the germline V gene (reference sequence).

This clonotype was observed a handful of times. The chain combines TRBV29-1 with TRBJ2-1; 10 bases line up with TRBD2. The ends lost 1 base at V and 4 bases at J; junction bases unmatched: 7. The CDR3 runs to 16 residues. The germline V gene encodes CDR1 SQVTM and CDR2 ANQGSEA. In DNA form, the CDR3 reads TGCAGCGTTGAAGGGTTGGCTAGCGGGGGATACAATGAGCAGTTCTTC. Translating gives CSVEGLASGGYNEQFF.

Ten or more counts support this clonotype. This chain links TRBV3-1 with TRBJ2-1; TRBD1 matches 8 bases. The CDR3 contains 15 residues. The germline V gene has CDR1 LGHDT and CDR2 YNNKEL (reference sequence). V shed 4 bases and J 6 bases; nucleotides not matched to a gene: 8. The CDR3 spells CASSPTGALFNEQFF. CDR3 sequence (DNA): TGTGCCAGCAGCCCGACAGGGGCCCTCTTCAATGAGCAGTTCTTC.

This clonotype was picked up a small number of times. CDR3: CSVVDNEQFF. The CDR3, as DNA: TGCAGCGTTGTCGACAATGAGCAGTTCTTC. The J gene is TRBJ2-1, the V gene TRBV29-1; D remains ambiguous. The V and J ends lost 4 bases and 5 bases respectively, with 3 bases between them. The length of the CDR3 is 10 residues. The germline V gene has CDR1 SQVTM and CDR2 ANQGSEA.

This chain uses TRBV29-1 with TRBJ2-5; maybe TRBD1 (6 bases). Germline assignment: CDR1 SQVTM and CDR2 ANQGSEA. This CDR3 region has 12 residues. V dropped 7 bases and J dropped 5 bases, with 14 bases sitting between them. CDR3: CSGTGIRETQYF. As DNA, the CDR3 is TGCAGCGGAACAGGGATCCGGGAGACCCAGTACTTC.

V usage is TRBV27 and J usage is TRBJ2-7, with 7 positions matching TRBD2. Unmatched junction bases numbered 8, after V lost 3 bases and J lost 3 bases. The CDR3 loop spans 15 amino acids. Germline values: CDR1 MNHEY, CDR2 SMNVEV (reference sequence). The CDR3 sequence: CASSLGAGLVYEQYF. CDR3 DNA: TGTGCCAGCAGTTTGGGAGCGGGACTGGTCTACGAGCAGTACTTC.

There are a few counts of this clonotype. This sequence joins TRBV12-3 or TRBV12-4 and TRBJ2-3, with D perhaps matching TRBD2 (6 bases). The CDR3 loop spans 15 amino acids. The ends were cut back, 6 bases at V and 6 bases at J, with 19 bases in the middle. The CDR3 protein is CASRSKTEGLDTQYF. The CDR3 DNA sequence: TGTGCCAGCAGAAGCAAGACTGAGGGACTGGATACGCAGTATTTT.

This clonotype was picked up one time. Here the CDR3 reads CASSAPGGAHGYTF. DNA for the CDR3: TGTGCCAGCAGTGCCCCGGGGGGGGCCCATGGCTACACCTTC. The gene calls are TRBV2 and TRBJ1-2, with D possibly being TRBD1 (6 bases). CDR1 SNHLY and CDR2 FYNNEI come from the germline V gene. The CDR3 has 14 amino acids. Trimming took 4 bases from V and 6 from J, leaving 15 bases between them.

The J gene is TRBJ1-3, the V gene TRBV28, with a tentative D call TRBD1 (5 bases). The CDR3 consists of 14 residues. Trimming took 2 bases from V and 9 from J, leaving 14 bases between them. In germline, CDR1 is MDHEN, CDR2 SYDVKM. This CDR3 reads CASSLAGYLVTIYF. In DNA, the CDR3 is TGTGCCAGCAGTTTAGCAGGGTATCTGGTCACCATATATTTT.

CDR3 bases: TGCGCCAGCAGCTTGGTGCTGACAGTTACCTCCTACAATGAGCAGTTCTTC. It specifies CASSLVLTVTSYNEQFF. The rearrangement joins TRBV5-1 to TRBJ2-1; tentatively, D is TRBD1 (5 bases). The CDR3 consists of 17 residues. Germline V gene lookup returns CDR1 SGHRS and CDR2 YFSETQ. Deletions cut 0 bases from V and 0 bases from J, with 13 bases between.

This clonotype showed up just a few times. CDR3 loop: CSARVTSGSLSTDTQYF. DNA for the CDR3: TGCAGTGCTAGAGTAACTAGCGGGAGTCTTAGCACAGATACGCAGTATTTT. This chain connects TRBV20-1 to TRBJ2-3, with 11 positions matching TRBD2. The CDR3 covers 17 residues. The J segment lost 0 bases and the V segment lost 1 base, leaving 6 bases of the junction unmatched. The germline V gene has CDR1 DFQATT and CDR2 SNEGSKA (reference sequence).

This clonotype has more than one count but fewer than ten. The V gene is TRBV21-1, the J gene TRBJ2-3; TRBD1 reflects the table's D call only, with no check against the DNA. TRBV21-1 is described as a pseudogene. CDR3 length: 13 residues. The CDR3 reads CASSDRAADTQYF. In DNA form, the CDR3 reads TGTGCCAGTTCGGACAGGGCGGCAGATACGCAGTATTTT.

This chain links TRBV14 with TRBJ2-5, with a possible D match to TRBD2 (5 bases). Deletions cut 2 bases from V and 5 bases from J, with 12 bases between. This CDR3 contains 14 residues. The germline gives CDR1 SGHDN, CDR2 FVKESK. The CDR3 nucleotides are TGTGCCAGCAGCCAAAACGGGATTGTGGAGACCCAGTACTTC. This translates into CASSQNGIVETQYF.